The sample holds many counts of the clone carrying this T cell receptor (beta chain). Antigen specificity is unknown. These data come from a study of neurological immune-mediated disorders. Study findings and constraints: Multiple sclerosis was found to have the least TCR clonal expansion, below healthy controls, and HTLV-1-associated myelopathy the most.

From germline, CDR1 is MNHEY and CDR2 SMNVEV (reference sequence). Between the trimmed V and J ends, which lost 2 bases and 1 base, there was a span of 11 bases. This CDR3 spans 16 amino acids. The cDNA was produced through 5'RACE with 10-nucleotide random UMIs. TCRdb redid the calling of the 5' RACE reads with MiXCR, one entry per CDR3 protein. The table records 16,000 or so distinct CDR3 sequences, around 9.7% of them present only once. This chain links TRBV27 with TRBJ2-2, with D unresolved. The sequence was obtained from a man aged 50-60 years in good health. Sequences were obtained from CD8+ T cells from blood. In DNA, the CDR3 is TGTGCCAGCAGTTTAGGTGTAGGTGTGAACACCGGGGAGCTGTTTTTT. Protein: CASSLGVGVNTGELFF.